Below are 28 T cell receptor beta chains sequenced from a single sample in a study of identical twins. Each CDR3 protein gets one entry after TCRdb re-called the 5' RACE reads with MiXCR. The top ten hold less than 0.35% of the sample, which has some 1,700,000 distinct CDR3 sequences, around a third seen once. The sequenced material came from cord blood. The receptors were gathered from a newborn girl in good health.

The rearrangement joins TRBV4-2 to TRBJ2-1; a possible D gene is TRBD2 (5 bases). Trimming pared 1 base from V and 0 bases from J, leaving 13 bases between. From germline, CDR1 is LGHNA and CDR2 YNFKEQ. The CDR3 consists of 17 residues. CDR3 nucleotides: TGTGCCAGCAGCCAAGGTCGGAGGAGGAGCTCCTACAATGAGCAGTTCTTC. This codes for CASSQGRRRSSYNEQFF.

This clonotype was recorded a few times. This rearrangement joins TRBV5-1 to TRBJ2-1; 9 bases map to TRBD2. Germline V gene data show CDR1 as SGHRS and CDR2 as YFSETQ. The CDR3 totals 15 residues. Trimming removed 2 bases from V and 3 bases from J; junction bases left unmatched: 3. CDR3 sequence: CASSLLSGSYNEQFF. The DNA for the CDR3 is TGCGCCAGCAGCTTACTTAGCGGGAGCTACAATGAGCAGTTCTTC.

A note on this clonotype: The junction and the germline gene differ at one end; a read error may be behind it. V gene TRBV6-5 combines with J gene TRBJ1-1, with 8 bases that match TRBD1. CDR1 is MNHEY and CDR2 is SVGAGI in the germline V gene. The CDR3 runs to 16 residues. CDR3 DNA sequence: TGTGCCAGCAATTACTCTAACAGGGGGTGGAGAACTGAAGCTTTCTTT. Amino acid sequence: CASNYSNRGWRTEAFF.

The chain has TRBV5-1 and TRBJ1-2; the D gene is possibly TRBD1 (5 bases). Per the germline V gene, CDR1 is SGHRS and CDR2 is YFSETQ. The CDR3 is 16 amino acids. Trimming pared 3 bases from V and 5 bases from J, leaving 20 bases between. The DNA of the CDR3 is TGCGCCAGCAGCTGGTACTCGAATGGGGGAGAGTATGGCTACACCTTC. Translation gives CASSWYSNGGEYGYTF. The variable domain in full, with the rest retrieved from reference TRBV5-1 and TRBJ1-2, is KAGVTQTPRYLIKTRGQQVTLSCSPISGHRSVSWYQQTPGQGLQFLFEYFSETQRNKGNFPGRFSGRQFSNSRSEMNVSTLELGDSALYLCASSWYSNGGEYGYTFGSGTRLTVV.

In its sample, this clonotype was seen a few times. This rearrangement joins TRBV11-2 to TRBJ2-7; D may be TRBD1 or TRBD2 (5 bases each). V lost 0 bases and J lost 3, with 9 bases in between. CDR1 and CDR2 from the germline V gene are SGHAT and FQNNGV. This CDR3 region has 14 residues. CDR3 sequence reads: CASSLDGDLYEQYF. In DNA form, the CDR3 reads TGTGCCAGCAGCTTAGATGGGGACCTCTACGAGCAGTACTTC.

The chain links TRBV29-1 to TRBJ2-2; the D gene is possibly TRBD2 (6 bases). The CDR3 length is 15 residues. Germline CDR1 reads SQVTM; CDR2 reads ANQGSEA. Trimming took 3 bases from V and 0 from J, leaving 11 bases between them. CDR3 in amino acids: CSVEPRGTNTGELFF. CDR3 DNA: TGCAGCGTTGAGCCGCGGGGCACGAACACCGGGGAGCTGTTTTTT.

For this clonotype: Its ends do not fully match the called genes, so a read error is possible. The chain combines TRBV13 with TRBJ2-3; D remains ambiguous. The germline V gene encodes CDR1 PRHDT and CDR2 FYEKMQ (reference sequence). This CDR3 comprises 12 residues. CDR3 protein: CASSLAADTRYF. For the CDR3, the DNA is TGTGCCAGCAGCTTAGCCGCAGATACGCGGTATTTT.

V and J are TRBV10-1 and TRBJ2-3, with TRBD2 identical over 8 bases. The V and J ends lost 5 bases and 5 bases, in that order; junction bases with no gene match: 6. CDR1 and CDR2 from the germline V gene are WNHNN and SYGVQD (reference sequence). The CDR3 is 14 amino acids. CDR3 in amino acids: CASSPGGAGDTQYF. In DNA form, the CDR3 reads TGCGCCAGCAGTCCCGGGGGGGCTGGAGATACGCAGTATTTT.

This clonotype was found a few times. J is TRBJ2-3 and V is TRBV27, with 8 bases identical to TRBD1. The ends lost 5 bases at V and 3 bases at J; junction bases unmatched: 7. The CDR3 consists of 15 residues. Germline values: CDR1 MNHEY, CDR2 SMNVEV (reference sequence). CDR3 protein: CASSRTGIRTDTQYF. The CDR3, as DNA: TGTGCCAGCAGTCGGACAGGGATAAGGACAGATACGCAGTATTTT.

A word on this clonotype: This may be a read error, as it is one base from a much larger clone. The genes are TRBV18 and TRBJ1-1; D is ambiguous. Trimming took off 2 bases at V and 3 bases at J, with 4 bases between the two ends. The CDR3 extends over 12 amino acids. The germline V gene encodes CDR1 KGHSH and CDR2 LQKENI. The CDR3 DNA reads as TGTGCCAGCTCACCAAAGGACACTGAAGCTTTCTTT. Protein: CASSPKDTEAFF.

This clonotype was recorded once. This chain uses TRBV28 with TRBJ1-2, with D hard to call. Germline assignment: CDR1 MDHEN and CDR2 SYDVKM. Trimming took 3 bases from V and 6 from J, leaving 14 bases between them. The CDR3 contains 14 residues. The CDR3 protein is CASSFPRYGNGYTF. The CDR3 coding sequence is TGTGCCAGCAGTTTCCCACGATACGGCAATGGCTACACCTTC.

The rearrangement joins TRBV12-3 or TRBV12-4 to TRBJ2-1, with TRBD2 identical over 7 bases. V lost 0 bases, J lost 9 bases, and 8 bases stayed unmatched. The length of the CDR3 is 15 residues. The CDR3 nucleotides read TGTGCCAGCAGTTTAGCGGGAGGGCCCAGGATTGAGCAGTTCTTC. This encodes CASSLAGGPRIEQFF.

Turning to this clonotype: A read error may produce the germline difference seen at one junction end. This rearrangement joins TRBV2 to TRBJ2-1; 11 nucleotides align to TRBD2. TRBJ2-7 explains the end of the DNA better; the J call may be wrong. Germline V CDR1 and CDR2: SNHLY, FYNNEI. The CDR3 has 15 amino acids. CDR3 coding DNA: TGTGCCTGCAGCACTAGCGGGAGTTCCTACAATGAGCAGTACTTC. Its translation: CACSTSGSSYNEQYF.

The sample holds one count of this clonotype. A junction boundary mismatches the germline segment, possibly from a read error. V usage is TRBV20-1 and J usage is TRBJ1-2; D uncertain. Germline V gene sequence: CDR1 DFQATT, CDR2 SNEGSKA (reference sequence). This CDR3 comprises 12 residues. The CDR3 DNA follows: TGCAGTGCGGAGTCGGCAGACTATAGCTACACCTTC. It is translated as CSAESADYSYTF.

This clonotype was counted many times. The chain uses TRBV20-1 and TRBJ2-4; 13 bases are shared with TRBD2. From germline, CDR1 is DFQATT and CDR2 SNEGSKA (reference sequence). The CDR3 runs 16 residues. V shed 3 bases, J shed 9 bases, and the junction held 11 bases outside the gene matches. The CDR3: CSASPGTSGDVGIQYF. In DNA, the CDR3 is TGCAGTGCTAGCCCTGGGACTAGCGGGGATGTCGGCATTCAGTACTTC.

In its sample, this clonotype was seen a few times. The chain uses TRBV29-1 and TRBJ1-1; unclear D gene. This CDR3 comprises 13 residues. The germline CDR1 and CDR2 sequences are SQVTM and ANQGSEA. Trimming pared 3 bases from V and 2 bases from J, leaving 10 bases between. The CDR3 loop is CSVETGINTEAFF. The CDR3 DNA follows: TGCAGCGTTGAGACGGGGATAAACACTGAAGCTTTCTTT. Drawing the rest from reference TRBV29-1 and TRBJ1-1, the complete variable domain is SAVISQKPSRDICQRGTSLTIQCQVDSQVTMMFWYRQQPGQSLTLIATANQGSEATYESGFVIDKFPISRPNLTFSTLTVSNMSPEDSSIYLCSVETGINTEAFFGQGTRLTVV.

This clonotype was picked up a small number of times. The gene calls are TRBV20-1 and TRBJ1-5; D is unresolved. Germline loops: CDR1 DFQATT, CDR2 SNEGSKA (reference sequence). Trimming removed 3 bases at V and 1 base at J, with 7 bases between. The CDR3 spans 13 residues. CDR3 DNA: TGCAGTGCTAGGTACGGGAGCAATCAGCCCCAGCATTTT. Translation gives CSARYGSNQPQHF.

This clonotype was detected only a few times. The chain has TRBV6-1 and TRBJ1-2; TRBD1 matches at 9 bases. After removal of 8 bases from V and 8 bases from J, the junction contained 15 bases not matched to a gene. CDR1 and CDR2 from the germline V gene are MNHNS and SASEGT. The CDR3 sequence is 15 residues long. In nucleotides, the CDR3 is TGTGCCAGCGGAGCACTGCATACAGGGGGCGTCGGCTACACCTTC. It yields the protein CASGALHTGGVGYTF.

The chain links TRBV6-5 to TRBJ2-2; the D gene is possibly TRBD1 (6 bases). Trimming left V 5 bases short and J 4 bases short, with 17 bases between. Germline values: CDR1 MNHEY, CDR2 SVGAGI. This CDR3 contains 16 residues. The CDR3 coding sequence is TGTGCCAGCAGTACGAATTCGGGACAAATCACCGGGGAGCTGTTTTTT. Translated, it gives CASSTNSGQITGELFF.

This CDR3 is CAIGTSAPGTQYF. As DNA, the CDR3 is TGTGCCATCGGGACTAGCGCCCCAGGTACGCAGTATTTT. The gene calls are TRBV10-3 and TRBJ2-3; 10 positions agree with TRBD2. Germline V lookup: CDR1 ENHRY, CDR2 SYGVKD. The J segment lost 8 bases and the V segment lost 8 bases, leaving 7 bases of the junction unmatched. This CDR3 has 13 residues.

This clonotype was found many times. The chain couples TRBV27 to TRBJ2-7, with a weak D call TRBD1 (5 bases). This CDR3 contains 12 residues. Trimming took 4 bases from V and 6 from J, leaving 10 bases between them. The germline V gene encodes CDR1 MNHEY and CDR2 SMNVEV (reference sequence). The CDR3 sequence: CASSSQGLEQYF. The CDR3 region has the DNA TGTGCCAGCAGTTCCCAGGGCCTCGAGCAGTACTTC.

This clonotype was observed a single time. This may arise from a read error, as a much more abundant clone is one base away. J is TRBJ2-5 and V is TRBV4-2; D unclear. V lost 4 bases and J 2 bases, leaving 8 bases between the germline ends. CDR1 and CDR2 (germline): LGHNA, YNFKEQ. CDR3 length equals 13 residues. CDR3 loop: CASSRKIQETQYF. CDR3 nucleotide sequence: TGTGCCAGCAGCCGTAAGATTCAAGAGACCCAGTACTTC.

The chain has TRBV5-1 and TRBJ2-7; TRBD2 matches at 10 bases. The length of the CDR3 is 17 residues. With 0 bases clipped from V and 3 bases from J, the junction kept 9 bases outside the gene matches. The germline V gene encodes CDR1 SGHRS and CDR2 YFSETQ. The CDR3 reads CASSLATSGWNDYEQYF. In DNA, the CDR3 is TGCGCCAGCAGCTTGGCGACTAGCGGGTGGAACGACTACGAGCAGTACTTC.

The chain carries TRBV20-1 and TRBJ2-2; TRBD2 matches at 7 bases. Looked up from germline, CDR1 is DFQATT and CDR2 is SNEGSKA (reference sequence). The CDR3 consists of 14 residues. V was pared by 1 base and J by 7 bases, with 6 bases of the junction left unmatched. The CDR3 region is CSARVLRGSGELFF. DNA of the CDR3: TGCAGTGCTAGAGTCCTGCGGGGGAGCGGGGAGCTGTTTTTT.

The chain joins TRBV20-1 to TRBJ1-1; 7 positions agree with TRBD1. CDR1 and CDR2 from the germline V gene are DFQATT and SNEGSKA (reference sequence). The ends lost 3 bases at V and 4 bases at J; junction bases unmatched: 8. The CDR3 has 14 residues. The CDR3 is CSASPFDRATEAFF. DNA for the CDR3: TGCAGTGCTAGTCCATTTGACAGGGCCACTGAAGCTTTCTTT.

The chain links TRBV10-2 to TRBJ1-5; D is uncertain. V dropped 7 bases and J dropped 1 base, with 8 bases sitting between them. Germline loops: CDR1 WSHSY, CDR2 SAAADI. This CDR3 has 13 residues. The DNA for the CDR3 is TGCGCCAGCACCCCGACCAGCAATCAGCCCCAGCATTTT. Its translation: CASTPTSNQPQHF.

This chain links TRBV7-2 with TRBJ1-6, with a tentative D call TRBD1 (6 bases). Germline-derived CDR1 and CDR2 are SGHTA and FQGNSA. The V and J ends lost 1 base and 5 bases respectively, with 9 bases between them. CDR3 length: 15 amino acids. This CDR3 reads CASSLGAGDNSPLHF. The CDR3, as DNA: TGTGCCAGCAGCTTAGGGGCAGGGGATAATTCACCCCTCCACTTT.

This clonotype has more than one count but fewer than ten. The rearrangement links TRBV2 to TRBJ2-2, with D unresolved. CDR3 length equals 14 residues. V shed 1 base and J shed 4 bases, with 7 bases lying between them. The germline V gene has CDR1 SNHLY and CDR2 FYNNEI. The DNA of the CDR3 is TGTGCCAGCAGTGAAGAACCCTCCACCGGGGAGCTGTTTTTT. This encodes CASSEEPSTGELFF.